Reported below is one T cell receptor beta chain. Germline V gene data show CDR1 as MNHEY and CDR2 as SVGEGT. CDR3 length equals 18 residues. V was cut by 0 bases and J by 3 bases, with 21 bases left in between. Using immunoSEQ multiplex PCR, the repertoire was profiled, and TCRdb retains in-frame clones only, with some absent. This sample yields approximately 240,000 clones, of which about 88% are seen a single time; 2.1% belongs to the top ten. These data come from a study of blood T cell repertoires in COVID-19. This receptor was identified in a woman aged 35 to 49 who had recovered from COVID-19. The sequenced sample was peripheral blood. The V and J genes are TRBV6-2 or TRBV6-3 and TRBJ2-7; tentative D call: TRBD2 (6 bases). For the CDR3, the DNA is TGTGCCAGCAGTTACTCACTTCCCCCTCTCGGAGGGAGCTACGAGCAGTACTTC. Protein product: CASSYSLPPLGGSYEQYF.